A single sample is the source of the 32 T cell receptor beta chains below, sequenced in a study of blood T cell repertoires in COVID-19. Only in-frame clones appear in the TCRdb table, and some are missing; sequencing was by immunoSEQ multiplex PCR. The profile covers roughly 230,000 clones, with about nine tenths appearing a single time and about 4% taken by the ten largest. Material for sequencing was PBMCs or T cells enriched from blood (not recorded which). These receptors were obtained from a woman aged 30 to 39 with acute COVID-19.

V and J are TRBV28 and TRBJ2-2; TRBD2 matches 7 bases. The V gene's germline CDR1 is MDHEN and CDR2 SYDVKM. The CDR3 extends over 13 amino acids. The V and J ends lost 6 bases and 6 bases, in that order; junction bases with no gene match: 4. The CDR3 protein is CASSRGVAGELFF. For the CDR3, the DNA is TGTGCCAGCAGCCGGGGGGTGGCCGGGGAGCTGTTTTTT.

The V call is TRBV28, the J call TRBJ1-3; weak D call: TRBD1 (5 bases). Trimming took off 2 bases at V and 2 bases at J, with 10 bases between the two ends. The germline V gene has CDR1 MDHEN and CDR2 SYDVKM. The CDR3 has 15 residues. This CDR3 reads CASSLRRVAGNTIYF. The DNA of the CDR3 is TGTGCCAGCAGTTTACGCAGGGTGGCTGGAAACACCATATATTTT.

This chain uses TRBV5-5 with TRBJ1-5; TRBD1 matches at 8 bases. The CDR3 covers 15 residues. The germline CDR1 and CDR2 sequences are SGHKS and YYEKEE (reference sequence). Trimming took 3 bases from V and 4 from J; bases not matched to a gene: 6. In nucleotides, the CDR3 is TGTGCCAGCAGCTGGGGGACAGGCTCTAATCAGCCCCAGCATTTT. This sequence encodes CASSWGTGSNQPQHF.

As for this clone: The sample carries other DNA sequences with the same CDR3. The CDR3 coding sequence is TGTGCCAGCTCACCTGGACAGGGTCCCGAGCAGTACTTC. Its translation: CASSPGQGPEQYF. This chain uses TRBV18 with TRBJ2-7; TRBD1 agrees at 8 bases. The germline CDR1 and CDR2 sequences are KGHSH and LQKENI. The CDR3 is 13 amino acids. J was trimmed by 6 bases and V by 3 bases; bases with no gene match: 4.

The rearrangement joins TRBV7-3 to TRBJ2-5, with a tentative D call TRBD2 (5 bases). The V end was cut by 5 bases, the J end by 5 bases, with 9 bases between. Germline-derived CDR1 and CDR2 are SGHTA and FQGTGA. This CDR3 is built from 12 residues. The CDR3 nucleotides are TGTGCCAGCAGCCCCAGCGGCGAGACCCAGTACTTC. Amino acids: CASSPSGETQYF.

This chain connects TRBV25-1 to TRBJ1-2; possibly TRBD1 for D (6 bases). This CDR3 contains 14 residues. Germline CDR1 reads MGHDK; CDR2 reads SYGVNS. Between the trimmed V and J ends, which lost 8 bases and 6 bases, there was a span of 19 bases. CDR3 DNA sequence: TGTGCCAGCGGCTCAATACAGGGTATCGATGGCTACACCTTC. As protein: CASGSIQGIDGYTF.

The chain has TRBV25-1 and TRBJ1-3; maybe TRBD1 (5 bases). V was clipped by 2 bases and J by 4 bases, with 15 bases between them. Looked up from germline, CDR1 is MGHDK and CDR2 is SYGVNS. The CDR3 has 16 amino acids. The CDR3 loop reads CASSETRMGRGNTIYF. The CDR3 DNA reads TGTGCCAGCAGTGAAACGCGGATGGGGCGGGGAAACACCATATATTTT.

This clone appeared a few times. The genes are TRBV25-1 and TRBJ2-7; 7 positions match TRBD1. The CDR3 runs 12 residues. Trimming removed 10 bases from V and 5 bases from J; junction bases left unmatched: 8. Germline assignment: CDR1 MGHDK and CDR2 SYGVNS. The CDR3 here is CATQTGFNEQYF. As DNA, the CDR3 is TGTGCCACACAGACAGGGTTCAACGAGCAGTACTTC.

V is TRBV7-3 and J is TRBJ2-5, with D possibly matching TRBD2 (5 bases). The germline gives CDR1 SGHTA, CDR2 FQGTGA. This CDR3 has 15 residues. Trimming pared 5 bases from V and 2 bases from J, leaving 15 bases between. CDR3 DNA sequence: TGTGCCAGCAGCGCCTCGACGGGATCGCAAGAGACCCAGTACTTC. Its translation: CASSASTGSQETQYF.

The rearrangement uses TRBV30 and TRBJ1-2; the D gene is possibly TRBD1 (5 bases). CDR3 length: 15 residues. Between the trimmed V and J ends, which lost 4 bases and 5 bases, there was a span of 20 bases. Germline CDR1 and CDR2: GTSNPN and SVGIG (reference sequence). The CDR3 DNA follows: TGTGCCTGGATCGCCGGCGGGGGAAGGGTGTATGGCTACACCTTC. Protein product: CAWIAGGGRVYGYTF.

This clone was seen once. The V call is TRBV30, the J call TRBJ2-3; 7 nucleotides align to TRBD1. J gave up 5 bases and V 0 bases, and 5 bases lay outside the gene matches. Germline V gene data show CDR1 as GTSNPN and CDR2 as SVGIG (reference sequence). The CDR3 spans 14 residues. Here the CDR3 DNA reads TGTGCCTGGAGTGTACAGGGGCCCCGAGATACGCAGTATTTT. Protein: CAWSVQGPRDTQYF.

The chain couples TRBV6-1 to TRBJ1-3, with a possible D match to TRBD1 (5 bases). V lost 2 bases, J lost 2 bases, and 7 bases lay in between. From germline, CDR1 is MNHNS and CDR2 SASEGT. The CDR3 totals 14 residues. The CDR3 here is CASSERGAGNTIYF. CDR3 DNA sequence: TGTGCCAGCAGTGAACGGGGGGCTGGAAACACCATATATTTT.

The gene calls are TRBV5-1 and TRBJ2-7; possibly TRBD1 for D (6 bases). The CDR3 sequence is 16 residues long. CDR1 SGHRS and CDR2 YFSETQ come from the germline V gene. Deletions cut 6 bases from V and 2 bases from J, with 21 bases between. In DNA, the CDR3 is TGCGCCAGCAATCCTAATCCGGGACACCGGACCTACGAGCAGTACTTC. Its translation: CASNPNPGHRTYEQYF.

The chain recombines TRBV5-8 with TRBJ1-2; 9 bases are a match to TRBD1. The CDR3 has 16 residues. Germline V gene data show CDR1 as SGHTS and CDR2 as YDEGEE. Trimming took 4 bases from V and 1 from J; bases not matched to a gene: 8. The CDR3 DNA reads TGTGCCAGCAGCGCATACAGGGGGCCTGATAACTATGGCTACACCTTC. This gives the protein CASSAYRGPDNYGYTF.

The J gene is TRBJ1-4, the V gene TRBV7-8; weak D call: TRBD1 (6 bases). With 5 bases removed from V and 5 bases from J, the gap between germline ends came to 12 bases. CDR1 and CDR2 (germline): SGHVS, FQNEAQ. The CDR3 has 14 residues. The CDR3 protein is CASSLDRHNEKLFF. The CDR3 region has the DNA TGTGCCAGCAGCCTCGACAGGCACAATGAAAAACTGTTTTTT.

The chain is built from TRBV5-1 and TRBJ1-1, with D possibly being TRBD1 (5 bases). The V end lost 4 bases, the J end lost 0 bases, and 10 bases lay between the germline ends. The CDR3 has 14 residues. Germline loops: CDR1 SGHRS, CDR2 YFSETQ. The CDR3 loop reads CASSTTRVNTEAFF. The CDR3 DNA reads TGCGCCAGCAGCACCACCAGGGTGAACACTGAAGCTTTCTTT.

This chain joins TRBV5-1 and TRBJ2-2; 8 nucleotides match TRBD1. CDR3 length equals 15 residues. Germline CDR1 and CDR2: SGHRS and YFSETQ. Trimming took 4 bases from V and 8 from J; bases not matched to a gene: 10. CDR3 amino acids: CASSPGQGERGELFF. In nucleotides, the CDR3 is TGCGCCAGCAGCCCCGGACAGGGCGAGAGGGGGGAGCTGTTTTTT.

J is TRBJ1-2 and V is TRBV28; D gene ambiguous. CDR3 length equals 14 residues. Deletions cut 6 bases from V and 3 bases from J, with 14 bases between. Germline CDR1 MDHEN, CDR2 SYDVKM. The CDR3 region is CASRVSTDYYGYTF. In nucleotides, the CDR3 is TGTGCCAGCAGGGTTTCAACAGATTACTATGGCTACACCTTC.

The V call is TRBV5-5, the J call TRBJ2-7, with TRBD1 as a possible D gene (6 bases). V lost 6 bases and J 3 bases, leaving 7 bases between the germline ends. The CDR3 loop spans 11 amino acids. Germline assignment: CDR1 SGHKS and CDR2 YYEKEE (reference sequence). The CDR3 region is CASKQGYEQYF. Here the CDR3 DNA reads TGTGCCAGCAAACAGGGCTACGAGCAGTACTTC.

Notes on this clone: Additional DNA sequences in this sample encode the identical CDR3. The chain carries TRBV11-2 and TRBJ2-5; D is unresolved. V lost 2 bases and J 5 bases, leaving 3 bases between the germline ends. CDR1 is SGHAT, CDR2 FQNNGV, per germline. The CDR3 covers 11 residues. CDR3 sequence reads: CASSLRETQYF. In nucleotides, the CDR3 is TGTGCCAGCAGCTTACGGGAGACCCAGTACTTC.

J is TRBJ2-7 and V is TRBV27, with TRBD2 matching 8 bases. V gave up 8 bases and J gave up 3 bases; unmatched junction bases: 15. The CDR3 extends over 16 amino acids. Germline V gene lookup returns CDR1 MNHEY and CDR2 SMNVEV (reference sequence). CDR3 sequence reads: CASASLGVAGLYEQYF. CDR3 DNA: TGTGCCAGCGCTTCTTTGGGGGTAGCGGGGCTCTACGAGCAGTACTTC.

This rearrangement joins TRBV19 to TRBJ2-5; the match to TRBD1 covers 8 bases. The V and J ends lost 5 bases and 5 bases, in that order; junction bases with no gene match: 7. The germline V gene encodes CDR1 LNHDA and CDR2 SQIVND (reference sequence). This CDR3 is 14 amino acids long. In DNA, the CDR3 is TGTGCCAGTAGTTGGCAGGGGGCCGGGGAGACCCAGTACTTC. It codes for CASSWQGAGETQYF.

This chain joins TRBV7-9 and TRBJ2-2, with 9 positions matching TRBD2. Per germline, CDR1 SEHNR and CDR2 FQNEAQ (reference sequence). Losses at the gene ends were 3 bases for V and 3 bases for J; bases not matched to a gene: 2. The CDR3 spans 15 residues. The CDR3: CASSFLAGHTGELFF. As DNA, the CDR3 is TGTGCCAGCAGCTTTCTAGCGGGGCACACCGGGGAGCTGTTTTTT.

The chain uses TRBV5-1 and TRBJ1-1; D unclear. Germline CDR1 is SGHRS and CDR2 is YFSETQ. This CDR3 comprises 15 residues. The V end was cut by 1 base, the J end by 3 bases, with 13 bases between. In DNA form, the CDR3 reads TGCGCCAGCAGCTTGTCCCCAGGAGGAGACACTGAAGCTTTCTTT. Translating it yields CASSLSPGGDTEAFF.

The chain uses TRBV4-1 and TRBJ1-6; 7 bases are a match to TRBD1. The V gene's germline CDR1 is MGHRA and CDR2 YSYEKL. This CDR3 has 18 amino acids. The trim removed 8 bases at V and 1 base at J, leaving 14 bases unmatched. The CDR3 spells CASASTTGAGSYNSPLHF. The CDR3 DNA is TGCGCCAGCGCTTCTACAACAGGGGCAGGGTCCTATAATTCACCCCTCCACTTT.

Details on this clone: One end of the junction is discordant with germline, which a read error may explain. The chain uses TRBV5-8 and TRBJ1-2; D is unclear. The CDR3 covers 8 residues. Per germline, CDR1 SGHTS and CDR2 YDEGEE. CDR3 bases: TGTGCCAGCAGCTTTCCAAACTTC. Amino acids: CASSFPNF. The whole variable domain, filled in from reference TRBV5-8 and TRBJ1-2, reads EAGVTQSPTHLIKTRGQQATLRCSPISGHTSVYWYQQALGLGLQFLLWYDEGEERNRGNFPPRFSGRQFPNYSSELNVNALELEDSALYLCASSFPNFGSGTRLTVV.

The chain has TRBV9 and TRBJ2-5, with 9 nucleotides matching TRBD1. From germline, CDR1 is SGDLS and CDR2 YYNGEE. The trim removed 2 bases at V and 3 bases at J, leaving 5 bases unmatched. This CDR3 region has 15 residues. The CDR3, as DNA: TGTGCCAGCAGCGTGGGACAGGGTGGCGAAGAGACCCAGTACTTC. Protein: CASSVGQGGEETQYF.

The CDR3 region has the DNA TGTGCCATCCGGGACACTCCGGATCAGCCCCAGCATTTT. It yields the protein CAIRDTPDQPQHF. The chain links TRBV10-3 to TRBJ1-5, with D possibly TRBD1 on 6 matching bases. The CDR3 contains 13 residues. Germline V CDR1 and CDR2: ENHRY, SYGVKD. Trimming took 8 bases from V and 5 from J, leaving 13 bases between them.

The chain uses TRBV5-4 and TRBJ1-2; 7 nucleotides match TRBD1. Losses at the gene ends were 3 bases for V and 2 bases for J; bases not matched to a gene: 4. The germline gives CDR1 SGHNT, CDR2 YYREEE (reference sequence). This CDR3 has 14 residues. The CDR3, as DNA: TGTGCCAGCAGCTACCCGGGACAGAACTATGGCTACACCTTC. Protein product: CASSYPGQNYGYTF.

This clone was seen only once. This CDR3 is CASSAQAWDTEAFF. CDR3 nucleotide sequence: TGTGCCAGCAGTGCCCAGGCCTGGGACACTGAAGCTTTCTTT. The rearrangement joins TRBV2 to TRBJ1-1; D not resolved. Trimming took 4 bases from V and 3 from J, leaving 12 bases between them. There are 14 residues in the CDR3. Germline V gene data show CDR1 as SNHLY and CDR2 as FYNNEI. Drawing the rest from reference TRBV2 and TRBJ1-1, the complete variable domain is EPEVTQTPSHQVTQMGQEVILRCVPISNHLYFYWYRQILGQKVEFLVSFYNNEISEKSEIFDDQFSVERPDGSNFTLKIRSTKLEDSAMYFCASSAQAWDTEAFFGQGTRLTVV.

This rearrangement joins TRBV27 to TRBJ1-5; 9 bases line up with TRBD1. This CDR3 is built from 15 residues. J gave up 3 bases and V 5 bases, and 5 bases lay outside the gene matches. CDR1 MNHEY and CDR2 SMNVEV come from the germline V gene (reference sequence). For the CDR3, the DNA is TGTGCCAGCAGTAGAACAGGGGGCCCCAATCAGCCCCAGCATTTT. It codes for CASSRTGGPNQPQHF.

The V call is TRBV7-2, the J call TRBJ2-7, with 11 positions matching TRBD1. Germline trimming cut 6 bases from V and 6 bases from J; bases unmatched to any gene: 13. The CDR3 covers 16 residues. From germline, CDR1 is SGHTA and CDR2 FQGNSA. The CDR3 sequence: CASSFLGQGAVSEQYF. CDR3 nucleotide sequence: TGTGCCAGCAGTTTCCTCGGACAGGGGGCCGTATCCGAGCAGTACTTC.